Following are 18 T cell receptor beta chains from one sample sequenced in a study of cytomegalovirus exposure and HLA in healthy donors (dated 2017 in TCRdb). The library was obtained by the immunoSEQ multiplex PCR assay. The multiplex PCR relied on a mix of 60 forward primers for TCR Vbeta segments and 13 reverse primers for TCR Jbeta segments. TCRdb's version of the immuneACCESS table is confined to in-frame rearrangements and falls short of the full clone set. An unresolved V gene accounts for under half of the shortfall where checked; the remainder is of unknown origin. The table for this sample lists about 200,000 clones; around 75% of them were counted only once. The ten largest clones capture around 1.9% of the sample. The sequencing input was PBMCs. The receptors were sampled from a woman in her twenties or thirties in good health and CMV-seronegative.

This clone was counted a few times. The J gene is TRBJ1-4, the V gene TRBV5-6; D is possibly TRBD1 (6 bases). Germline V CDR1 and CDR2: SGHDT, YYEEEE. V lost 6 bases, J lost 8 bases, and 20 bases lay in between. The CDR3 is 15 amino acids. CDR3 DNA: TGTGCCAGCACCAATCGAATGGACAGCGCAGAAAAACTGTTTTTT. It yields the protein CASTNRMDSAEKLFF.

The chain employs TRBV4-1 and TRBJ2-3, with TRBD1 as a possible D gene (5 bases). The V and J ends lost 2 bases and 6 bases respectively, with 6 bases between them. In germline, CDR1 is MGHRA, CDR2 YSYEKL. The CDR3 has 12 amino acids. Written as DNA, the CDR3 is TGCGCCAGCAGCCAACGACAGGATACGCAGTATTTT. It codes for CASSQRQDTQYF.

The chain couples TRBV5-4 to TRBJ2-7; 7 nucleotides line up with TRBD2. The germline gives CDR1 SGHNT, CDR2 YYREEE (reference sequence). V was clipped by 3 bases and J by 5 bases; unmatched bases: 5. The CDR3 contains 13 residues. CDR3 coding DNA: TGTGCCAGCAGCTCGCCCGGACTAGACGAGCAGTACTTC. Protein: CASSSPGLDEQYF.

The chain recombines TRBV5-1 with TRBJ1-1; D possibly corresponds to TRBD1 (5 bases). The length of the CDR3 is 16 residues. V shed 2 bases and J shed 1 base, with 15 bases lying between them. Germline V gene lookup returns CDR1 SGHRS and CDR2 YFSETQ. The DNA for the CDR3 is TGCGCCAGCAGCTTAGGGGACTCGGGGAAGAACACTGAAGCTTTCTTT. This encodes CASSLGDSGKNTEAFF.

J is TRBJ2-5 and V is TRBV13; 9 nucleotides align to TRBD1. The J call could be wrong; TRBJ2-7 is a better fit for the DNA end. This CDR3 spans 14 amino acids. Germline lookup yields CDR1 PRHDT and CDR2 FYEKMQ (reference sequence). CDR3 in amino acids: CASSSGTGYDEQYF. In DNA form, the CDR3 reads TGTGCCAGCAGCTCCGGGACAGGGTACGACGAGCAGTACTTC.

The rearrangement links TRBV7-9 to TRBJ2-2, with D tentatively TRBD2 (5 bases). Germline CDR1 is SEHNR and CDR2 is FQNEAQ (reference sequence). The CDR3 totals 16 residues. V was pared by 1 base and J by 5 bases, with 14 bases between. Here the CDR3 DNA reads TGTGCCAGCAGCTTAGTAGGAGGACGAAATACCGGGGAGCTGTTTTTT. Its protein product is CASSLVGGRNTGELFF.

The chain combines TRBV27 with TRBJ2-7; 8 nucleotides match TRBD1. The V gene's germline CDR1 is MNHEY and CDR2 SMNVEV (reference sequence). V was clipped by 8 bases and J by 6 bases; unmatched bases: 6. CDR3 length: 12 amino acids. The CDR3 reads CASPPGTGEQYF. CDR3 in DNA: TGTGCCAGCCCACCTGGGACAGGCGAGCAGTACTTC.

The chain combines TRBV5-1 with TRBJ2-7, with TRBD2 matching 8 bases. Germline assignment: CDR1 SGHRS and CDR2 YFSETQ. Trimming at V came to 4 bases and at J to 7 bases, leaving 10 bases not matched to a gene. This CDR3 is 14 amino acids long. DNA for the CDR3: TGCGCCAGCAGCCGCACGGGAGGGCCGGGAGAGCAGTACTTC. This codes for CASSRTGGPGEQYF. The variable domain in full, completed from reference TRBV5-1 and TRBJ2-7, reads KAGVTQTPRYLIKTRGQQVTLSCSPISGHRSVSWYQQTPGQGLQFLFEYFSETQRNKGNFPGRFSGRQFSNSRSEMNVSTLELGDSALYLCASSRTGGPGEQYFGPGTRLTVT.

The V and J genes are TRBV14 and TRBJ1-2, with 9 bases matching TRBD1. There are 14 residues in the CDR3. From germline, CDR1 is SGHDN and CDR2 FVKESK. V lost 3 bases and J lost 8; bases outside the gene matches: 7. Written as DNA, the CDR3 is TGTGCCAGCAGCCAGTCCGGGACAGGGAGCGGCTACACCTTC. Residues: CASSQSGTGSGYTF.

The chain combines TRBV4-1 with TRBJ1-1; no clear D. Germline V CDR1 and CDR2: MGHRA, YSYEKL. This CDR3 comprises 14 residues. The V end was cut by 2 bases, the J end by 0 bases, with 7 bases between. The CDR3 DNA reads as TGCGCCAGCAGCCAACCACTCATGAACACTGAAGCTTTCTTT. Amino acids: CASSQPLMNTEAFF.

This sequence joins TRBV5-6 and TRBJ1-5; D might be TRBD1 (6 bases). V was shortened by 0 bases and J by 5 bases, with 12 bases between the two germline ends. Germline CDR1 and CDR2: SGHDT and YYEEEE. CDR3 length: 15 residues. CDR3 sequence (DNA): TGTGCCAGCAGCTTGGGGGGGCTGGGAGATCAGCCCCAGCATTTT. Protein product: CASSLGGLGDQPQHF.

This rearrangement joins TRBV11-2 to TRBJ2-7; possibly TRBD2 for D (6 bases). The germline V and J ends were trimmed by 2 bases and 0 bases, with 17 bases remaining between them. This CDR3 region has 17 residues. CDR1 SGHAT and CDR2 FQNNGV come from the germline V gene. CDR3: CASSLSGNGGNSYEQYF. For the CDR3, the DNA is TGTGCCAGCAGCTTATCGGGGAACGGGGGTAACTCCTACGAGCAGTACTTC. The variable domain in full, completed from reference TRBV11-2 and TRBJ2-7, reads EAGVAQSPRYKIIEKRQSVAFWCNPISGHATLYWYQQILGQGPKLLIQFQNNGVVDDSQLPKDRFSAERLKGVDSTLKIQPAKLEDSAVYLCASSLSGNGGNSYEQYFGPGTRLTVT.

CDR3 DNA: TGTGCCAGCAGCAACCCGGGACAGGGCCCTGGAAACACCATATATTTT. Amino acid sequence: CASSNPGQGPGNTIYF. The V call is TRBV7-9, the J call TRBJ1-3; TRBD1 agrees at 9 bases. The V gene end was trimmed by 5 bases and the J gene end by 2 bases; junction bases not matched to a gene: 7. The CDR3 loop spans 16 amino acids. Germline V CDR1 and CDR2: SEHNR, FQNEAQ (reference sequence).

This chain connects TRBV9 to TRBJ2-1; 9 positions match TRBD2. V shed 0 bases, J shed 4 bases, and the junction held 14 bases outside the gene matches. The CDR3 contains 19 residues. In germline, CDR1 is SGDLS, CDR2 YYNGEE. CDR3 sequence: CASSVAQAVGGRGYNEQFF. As DNA, the CDR3 is TGTGCCAGCAGCGTAGCCCAAGCCGTAGGCGGGAGGGGTTACAATGAGCAGTTCTTC.

V gene TRBV11-2 combines with J gene TRBJ1-4; a weak D match, TRBD1 (6 bases). This CDR3 comprises 16 residues. Trimming pared 1 base from V and 0 bases from J, leaving 9 bases between. CDR1 SGHAT and CDR2 FQNNGV come from the germline V gene. The CDR3 DNA follows: TGTGCCAGCAGCTTAGGGGACAAAGCAACTAATGAAAAACTGTTTTTT. It specifies CASSLGDKATNEKLFF.

The V gene is TRBV19, the J gene TRBJ2-7; 7 bases fit TRBD1. CDR3 length: 14 amino acids. J gave up 2 bases and V 4 bases, and 5 bases lay outside the gene matches. Germline V gives CDR1 LNHDA, CDR2 SQIVND (reference sequence). The DNA for the CDR3 is TGTGCCAGTAGTAACACGGGACAGACCTACGAGCAGTACTTC. Amino acids: CASSNTGQTYEQYF. The whole variable domain, remainder taken from reference TRBV19 and TRBJ2-7, is DGGITQSPKYLFRKEGQNVTLSCEQNLNHDAMYWYRQDPGQGLRLIYYSQIVNDFQKGDIAEGYSVSREKKESFPLTVTSAQKNPTAFYLCASSNTGQTYEQYFGPGTRLTVT.

This clone was picked up a small number of times. J is TRBJ2-3 and V is TRBV9; 7 bases fit TRBD1. The CDR3 consists of 16 residues. The germline V gene encodes CDR1 SGDLS and CDR2 YYNGEE. V was pared by 3 bases and J by 4 bases, with 11 bases of the junction left unmatched. CDR3 loop: CASSGRGTRIPDTQYF. In DNA form, the CDR3 reads TGTGCCAGCAGCGGCAGGGGGACGAGGATCCCAGATACGCAGTATTTT.

This clone was counted between two and nine times. The rearrangement joins TRBV28 to TRBJ1-5; possibly TRBD1 for D (6 bases). The germline V gene encodes CDR1 MDHEN and CDR2 SYDVKM. CDR3 length: 15 residues. The ends were cut back, 6 bases at V and 6 bases at J, with 18 bases in the middle. Written as DNA, the CDR3 is TGTGCCAGCAGGAGCGCAGGGGAAAGGTTTCAGCCCCAGCATTTT. Translating it yields CASRSAGERFQPQHF.